This T cell receptor beta chain came from a study of cytomegalovirus exposure and HLA in healthy donors. The overall study: There were 65 million to 85 million unique TCRs (from HLA-typed donors) in an early data release.

PCR involved 60 Vbeta and 13 Jbeta primers. Produced via immunoSEQ multiplex PCR; TCRdb's table is partial and in-frame only. The data hold around 170,000 clones, with approximately 81% observed a single time. The V gene end was trimmed by 9 bases and the J gene end by 0 bases; junction bases not matched to a gene: 14. The CDR3 is made up of 19 amino acids. Germline V gene lookup returns CDR1 LNHNV and CDR2 YYDKDF (reference sequence). Sample: PBMCs. The source is a man aged 45-65 years in good health and CMV-seronegative. This sequence joins TRBV15 and TRBJ2-1; 13 bases agree with TRBD2. CDR3 protein: CATSPRGLAGLSSYNEQFF. The CDR3 region has the DNA TGTGCCACTAGCCCCCGGGGACTAGCGGGGCTGAGCTCCTACAATGAGCAGTTCTTC.